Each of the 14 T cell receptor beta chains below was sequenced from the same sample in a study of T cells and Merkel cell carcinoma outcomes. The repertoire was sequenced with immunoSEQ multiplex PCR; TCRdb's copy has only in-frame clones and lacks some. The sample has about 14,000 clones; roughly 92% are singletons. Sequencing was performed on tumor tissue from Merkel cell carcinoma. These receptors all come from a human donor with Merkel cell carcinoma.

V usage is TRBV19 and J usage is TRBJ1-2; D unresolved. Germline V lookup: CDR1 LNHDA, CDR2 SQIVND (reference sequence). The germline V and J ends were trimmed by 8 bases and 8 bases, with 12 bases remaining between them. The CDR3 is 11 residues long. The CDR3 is CASRGGGGYTF. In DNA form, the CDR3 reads TGTGCCAGTCGGGGAGGTGGGGGCTACACCTTC.

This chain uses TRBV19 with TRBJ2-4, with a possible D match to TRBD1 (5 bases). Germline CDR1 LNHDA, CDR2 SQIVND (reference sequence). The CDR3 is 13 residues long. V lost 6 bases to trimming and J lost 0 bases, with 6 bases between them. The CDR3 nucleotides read TGTGCCAGTAGAGGGGTAGCCAAAAACATTCAGTACTTC. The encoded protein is CASRGVAKNIQYF. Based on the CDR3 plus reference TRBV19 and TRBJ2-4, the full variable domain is DGGITQSPKYLFRKEGQNVTLSCEQNLNHDAMYWYRQDPGQGLRLIYYSQIVNDFQKGDIAEGYSVSREKKESFPLTVTSAQKNPTAFYLCASRGVAKNIQYFGAGTRLSVL.

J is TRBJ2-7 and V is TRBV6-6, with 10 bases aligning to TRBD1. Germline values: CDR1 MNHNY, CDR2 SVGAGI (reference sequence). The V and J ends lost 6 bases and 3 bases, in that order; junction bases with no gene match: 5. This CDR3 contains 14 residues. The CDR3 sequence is CASRLGQGGYEQYF. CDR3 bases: TGTGCCAGCAGACTTGGACAGGGGGGCTACGAGCAGTACTTC.

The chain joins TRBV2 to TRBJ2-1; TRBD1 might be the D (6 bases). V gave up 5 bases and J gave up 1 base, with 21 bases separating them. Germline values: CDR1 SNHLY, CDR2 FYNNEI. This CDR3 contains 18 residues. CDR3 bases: TGTGCCAGCAGTTCACCTCCCGACAGGCTCTATTCCTACAATGAGCAGTTCTTC. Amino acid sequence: CASSSPPDRLYSYNEQFF.

The CDR3 region is CASSPTSGGAYNEQFF. In DNA form, the CDR3 reads TGTGCCAGCAGCCCCACAAGCGGGGGGGCCTACAATGAGCAGTTCTTC. This chain links TRBV7-9 with TRBJ2-1; 10 bases are a match to TRBD2. Looked up from germline, CDR1 is SEHNR and CDR2 is FQNEAQ (reference sequence). The length of the CDR3 is 16 residues. The trim removed 5 bases at V and 2 bases at J, leaving 6 bases unmatched.

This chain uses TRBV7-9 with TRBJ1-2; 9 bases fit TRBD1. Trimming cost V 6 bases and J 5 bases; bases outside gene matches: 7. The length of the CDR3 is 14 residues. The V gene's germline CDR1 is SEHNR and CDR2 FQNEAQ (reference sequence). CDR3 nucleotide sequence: TGTGCCAGCAGTTCGGACAGGGGTATTTATGGCTACACCTTC. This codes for CASSSDRGIYGYTF. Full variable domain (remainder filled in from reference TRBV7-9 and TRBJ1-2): DTGVSQNPRHKITKRGQNVTFRCDPISEHNRLYWYRQTLGQGPEFLTYFQNEAQLEKSRLLSDRFSAERPKGSFSTLEIQRTEQGDSAMYLCASSSDRGIYGYTFGSGTRLTVV.

The CDR3, as DNA: TGTGCCAGCAGCTCCCGGGCGGGGCCCAATCAGCCCCAGCATTTT. It translates to CASSSRAGPNQPQHF. The chain is built from TRBV7-2 and TRBJ1-5; D perhaps matches TRBD1 (5 bases). V was shortened by 4 bases and J by 3 bases, with 13 bases between the two germline ends. Germline CDR1 and CDR2: SGHTA and FQGNSA. The CDR3 consists of 15 residues.

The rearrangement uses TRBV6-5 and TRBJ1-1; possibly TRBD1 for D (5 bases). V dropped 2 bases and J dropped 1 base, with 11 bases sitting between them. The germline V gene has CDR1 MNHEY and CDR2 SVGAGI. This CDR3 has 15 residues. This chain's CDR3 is CASSYQVQGNTEAFF. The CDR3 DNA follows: TGTGCCAGCAGTTACCAGGTGCAGGGGAACACTGAAGCTTTCTTT.

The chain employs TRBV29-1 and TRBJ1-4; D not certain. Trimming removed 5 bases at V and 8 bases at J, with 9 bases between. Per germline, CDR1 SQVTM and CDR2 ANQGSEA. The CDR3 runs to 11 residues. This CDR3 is CSVSMGEKLFF. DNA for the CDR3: TGCAGCGTTTCTATGGGGGAAAAACTGTTTTTT.

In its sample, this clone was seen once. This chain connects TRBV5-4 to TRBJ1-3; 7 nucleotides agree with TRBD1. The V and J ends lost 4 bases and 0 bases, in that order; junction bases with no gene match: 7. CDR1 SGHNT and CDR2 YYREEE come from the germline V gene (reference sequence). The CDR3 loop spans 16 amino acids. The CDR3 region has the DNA TGTGCCAGCAGCAATGACAGGGCCCGCTCTGGAAACACCATATATTTT. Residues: CASSNDRARSGNTIYF.

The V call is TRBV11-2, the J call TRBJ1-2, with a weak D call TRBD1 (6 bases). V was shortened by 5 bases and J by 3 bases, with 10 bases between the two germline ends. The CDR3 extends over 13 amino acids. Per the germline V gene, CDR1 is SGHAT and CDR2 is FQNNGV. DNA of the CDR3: TGTGCCAGCAGCGGTAGGGGGGACTATGGCTACACCTTC. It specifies CASSGRGDYGYTF.

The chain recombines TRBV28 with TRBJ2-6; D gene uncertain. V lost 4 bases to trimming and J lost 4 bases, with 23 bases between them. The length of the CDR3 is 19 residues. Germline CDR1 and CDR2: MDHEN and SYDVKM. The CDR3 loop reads CASSSHLPEIGRGANVLTF. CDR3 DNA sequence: TGTGCCAGCAGTTCCCACCTCCCCGAAATCGGTAGAGGGGCCAACGTCCTGACTTTC. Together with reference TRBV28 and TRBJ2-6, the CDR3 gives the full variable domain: DVKVTQSSRYLVKRTGEKVFLECVQDMDHENMFWYRQDPGLGLRLIYFSYDVKMKEKGDIPEGYSVSREKKERFSLILESASTNQTSMYLCASSSHLPEIGRGANVLTFGAGSRLTVL.

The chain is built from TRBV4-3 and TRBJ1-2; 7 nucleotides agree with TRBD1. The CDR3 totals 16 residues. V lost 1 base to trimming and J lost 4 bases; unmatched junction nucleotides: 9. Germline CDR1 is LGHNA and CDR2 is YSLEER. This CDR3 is CASSQVRGQTLYGYTF. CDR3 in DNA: TGCGCCAGCAGCCAAGTCCGGGGACAGACTCTCTATGGCTACACCTTC.

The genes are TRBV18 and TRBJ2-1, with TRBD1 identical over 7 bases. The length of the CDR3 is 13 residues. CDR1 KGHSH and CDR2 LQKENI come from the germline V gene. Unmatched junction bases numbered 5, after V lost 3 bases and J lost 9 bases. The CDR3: CASSPDREGEQFF. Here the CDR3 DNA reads TGTGCCAGCTCACCCGACAGGGAAGGTGAGCAGTTCTTC.